Following are 16 T cell receptor beta chains from one sample sequenced in a study of blood T cell repertoires in COVID-19. Produced via immunoSEQ multiplex PCR; TCRdb's table is partial and in-frame only. The table shows under 400,000 clones, with 70% to 90% occurring only once. The specimen sequenced was PBMCs or T cells enriched from blood (not recorded which). Receptors originate from a man aged 40-49 years in a cohort exposed to, infected with or recovered from COVID-19 (not recorded which).

The chain uses TRBV28 and TRBJ1-1, with a tentative D call TRBD1 (5 bases). This CDR3 contains 12 residues. Trimming removed 5 bases from V and 7 bases from J, with 11 bases in between. CDR1 is MDHEN and CDR2 is SYDVKM in the germline V gene. In nucleotides, the CDR3 is TGTGCCAGCAGTGACAGCATCCGTGAAGCTTTCTTT. Encoded protein: CASSDSIREAFF. Drawing the rest from reference TRBV28 and TRBJ1-1, the complete variable domain is DVKVTQSSRYLVKRTGEKVFLECVQDMDHENMFWYRQDPGLGLRLIYFSYDVKMKEKGDIPEGYSVSREKKERFSLILESASTNQTSMYLCASSDSIREAFFGQGTRLTVV.

Details on this clone: Other DNA sequences within the sample encode an identical CDR3. The chain is built from TRBV5-1 and TRBJ2-7; 8 bases agree with TRBD1. The CDR3 spans 14 residues. J lost 4 bases, V lost 0 bases, and 3 bases had no gene match. The V gene's germline CDR1 is SGHRS and CDR2 YFSETQ. The DNA for the CDR3 is TGCGCCAGCAGCTTGGGGACAGGGACGTACGAGCAGTACTTC. As protein: CASSLGTGTYEQYF.

This chain links TRBV6-2 or TRBV6-3 with TRBJ2-6; D perhaps matches TRBD2 (5 bases). CDR1 is MNHEY and CDR2 is SVGEGT in the germline V gene. V lost 2 bases, J lost 0 bases, and 17 bases lay in between. CDR3 length: 19 residues. CDR3 in DNA: TGTGCCAGCAGTTACGGAGGAGGACGGAGGAGCTCTGGGGCCAACGTCCTGACTTTC. Translation gives CASSYGGGRRSSGANVLTF.

The chain uses TRBV7-9 and TRBJ1-1; perhaps TRBD1 as D (6 bases). This CDR3 is 15 amino acids long. From germline, CDR1 is SEHNR and CDR2 FQNEAQ (reference sequence). V lost 6 bases and J 1 base, leaving 15 bases between the germline ends. The CDR3 bases are TGTGCCAGCAGACCACAGGGAAGAAGGAACACTGAAGCTTTCTTT. Translation: CASRPQGRRNTEAFF.

Only one count was recorded for this clone. V and J are TRBV19 and TRBJ2-2; a possible D gene is TRBD1 (5 bases). This CDR3 contains 14 residues. Germline-derived CDR1 and CDR2 are LNHDA and SQIVND (reference sequence). V shed 8 bases and J shed 0 bases, with 10 bases lying between them. The CDR3 DNA reads as TGTGCCAGTCAGACAGCGACGAACACCGGGGAGCTGTTTTTT. Encoded protein: CASQTATNTGELFF.

The chain combines TRBV18 with TRBJ2-7; D is possibly TRBD1 (6 bases). The CDR3 consists of 14 residues. Trimming removed 3 bases at V and 4 bases at J, with 13 bases between. The germline gives CDR1 KGHSH, CDR2 LQKENI. In DNA, the CDR3 is TGTGCCAGCTCACCGTCAGGGGCTGGGTACGAGCAGTACTTC. This gives the protein CASSPSGAGYEQYF.

The V and J genes are TRBV3-1 (or the pseudogene TRBV3-2) and TRBJ1-1; D possibly corresponds to TRBD1 (5 bases). Germline-derived CDR1 and CDR2 are LGHDT and YNNKEL (reference sequence). The V gene lost 5 bases and the J gene lost 5 bases, with 15 bases spanning the gap. This CDR3 comprises 14 residues. The CDR3 region is CASSEVGGGTEAFF. CDR3 nucleotide sequence: TGTGCCAGCAGCGAAGTGGGGGGTGGGACTGAAGCTTTCTTT.

The CDR3 spells CASSLIASGSYEQYF. The DNA of the CDR3 is TGTGCCAGCAGTTTAATCGCTAGCGGGAGCTACGAGCAGTACTTC. J is TRBJ2-7 and V is TRBV27; TRBD2 agrees at 10 bases. Germline CDR1 MNHEY, CDR2 SMNVEV (reference sequence). The V segment lost 2 bases and the J segment 3 bases; nucleotides outside the gene matches: 4. The CDR3 totals 15 residues.

This clone was seen a handful of times. The chain uses TRBV6-5 and TRBJ1-2, with 7 bases identical to TRBD1. The CDR3 length is 14 residues. J gave up 6 bases and V 5 bases, and 9 bases lay outside the gene matches. Germline lookup yields CDR1 MNHEY and CDR2 SVGAGI. The CDR3 nucleotides are TGTGCCAGCAGTCTGCCGGGACAGCGAGATGGCTACACCTTC. This encodes CASSLPGQRDGYTF.

The CDR3 sequence: CASSPGTGDPGANVLTF. The DNA for the CDR3 is TGTGCCAGCAGTCCCGGGACAGGGGACCCTGGGGCCAACGTCCTGACTTTC. The V call is TRBV6-6, the J call TRBJ2-6; 10 bases fit TRBD1. Per germline, CDR1 MNHNY and CDR2 SVGAGI (reference sequence). With V trimmed by 5 bases and J by 2 bases, 6 bases remained unmatched. This CDR3 is 17 amino acids long.

The chain joins TRBV5-5 to TRBJ1-6; D is perhaps TRBD1 (6 bases). CDR1 and CDR2 from the germline V gene are SGHKS and YYEKEE (reference sequence). The CDR3 totals 16 residues. Trimming took 3 bases from V and 5 from J, leaving 15 bases between them. The CDR3 DNA reads TGTGCCAGCAGCTCTGGGGGCTGGACGGATAATTCACCCCTCCACTTT. It encodes CASSSGGWTDNSPLHF. Complete variable domain (other parts from reference TRBV5-5 and TRBJ1-6): DAGVTQSPTHLIKTRGQQVTLRCSPISGHKSVSWYQQVLGQGPQFIFQYYEKEERGRGNFPDRFSARQFPNYSSELNVNALLLGDSALYLCASSSGGWTDNSPLHFGNGTRLTVT.

In its sample, this clone was seen a few times. V usage is TRBV2 and J usage is TRBJ2-1; 8 bases map to TRBD2. The CDR3 is made up of 15 amino acids. The junction had 4 bases not matched to a gene; V was cut back by 6 bases and J by 0 bases. CDR1 is SNHLY and CDR2 is FYNNEI in the germline V gene. The CDR3 nucleotides are TGTGCCAGCAGAGCAACTAGCGGCTCCTACAATGAGCAGTTCTTC. Amino acid sequence: CASRATSGSYNEQFF. Combining the CDR3 with reference TRBV2 and TRBJ2-1 gives the whole variable domain EPEVTQTPSHQVTQMGQEVILRCVPISNHLYFYWYRQILGQKVEFLVSFYNNEISEKSEIFDDQFSVERPDGSNFTLKIRSTKLEDSAMYFCASRATSGSYNEQFFGPGTRLTVL.

V usage is TRBV5-1 and J usage is TRBJ2-7, with D maybe TRBD2 (6 bases). V was trimmed by 2 bases and J by 1 base, leaving 13 bases between them. CDR1 is SGHRS, CDR2 YFSETQ, per germline. The CDR3 runs to 15 residues. The CDR3 bases are TGCGCCAGCAGCTTTACTAGCTCTGGATCCTACGAGCAGTACTTC. It specifies CASSFTSSGSYEQYF.

The chain is built from TRBV5-4 and TRBJ2-7, with 9 nucleotides matching TRBD1. Per the germline V gene, CDR1 is SGHNT and CDR2 is YYREEE (reference sequence). V lost 0 bases, J lost 6 bases, and 10 bases stayed unmatched. CDR3 length equals 16 residues. The CDR3 sequence: CASSLAMGQGGGEQYF. As DNA, the CDR3 is TGTGCCAGCAGCTTGGCGATGGGACAGGGAGGGGGCGAGCAGTACTTC.

V and J are TRBV7-3 and TRBJ1-6; TRBD1 matches at 7 bases. The length of the CDR3 is 15 residues. V lost 1 base to trimming and J lost 8 bases; unmatched junction nucleotides: 5. Germline CDR1 reads SGHTA; CDR2 reads FQGTGA. The CDR3 nucleotides are TGTGCCAGCAGCTTAAGTCAGGGGACAGATTCACCCCTCCACTTT. Translated: CASSLSQGTDSPLHF.

V and J are TRBV6-5 and TRBJ2-1; D may be TRBD2 (6 bases). The CDR3 contains 15 residues. The germline V gene encodes CDR1 MNHEY and CDR2 SVGAGI. Trimming took 9 bases from V and 1 from J, leaving 16 bases between them. CDR3 region: CASTTLAYSYNEQFF. The CDR3 DNA follows: TGTGCCAGTACAACTCTAGCGTATTCCTACAATGAGCAGTTCTTC.